This TCR beta chain is from a study of control samples from healthy donors and cancer patients. At least ten counts were recorded for this clone. The sample contains more than one DNA sequence encoding this CDR3. TCRdb's copy holds only in-frame clones and misses some; the assay was immunoSEQ multiplex PCR. The sample lists over 100,000 clones, around 88% occurring once. The CDR3 consists of 13 residues. The ends were cut back, 2 bases at V and 7 bases at J, with 9 bases in the middle. Germline CDR1 is MNHEY and CDR2 is SVGAGI. J is TRBJ1-5 and V is TRBV6-5, with no clear D. The TCR comes from a woman in her forties or fifties in good health. Sequenced: blood. The CDR3 sequence is CASSYVGGQPQHF. The CDR3 coding sequence is TGTGCCAGCAGTTACGTGGGCGGCCAGCCCCAGCATTTT.